Below, 14 T cell receptor beta chains from the same sample are listed, as sequenced in a study of T cells in Graves' hyperthyroidism and ophthalmopathy. The CDR3 regions of TCR beta were amplified from RNA transcripts. HTBI primers were the set used in a first-round RT-PCR of the TCR CDR3. MiXCR was run by TCRdb on the multiplex PCR reads, yielding one entry per CDR3 protein. The profile shows 450,000 to 700,000 distinct CDR3 sequences, more than 45% of them singletons. Material for sequencing was peripheral blood or thyroid tissue (not recorded which). These receptors all stem from a woman younger than 35 with Graves' hyperthyroidism.

This clonotype was seen repeatedly, ten times or more. The chain recombines TRBV6-6 with TRBJ2-5, with 10 nucleotides matching TRBD2. Germline V gene data show CDR1 as MNHNY and CDR2 as SVGAGI (reference sequence). This CDR3 has 14 amino acids. V was clipped by 5 bases and J by 7 bases; unmatched bases: 7. This CDR3 is CASSEAGGGGTQYF. CDR3 in DNA: TGTGCCAGCAGTGAAGCGGGAGGGGGAGGGACCCAGTACTTC.

The table lists this clonotype with many counts. This chain connects TRBV20-1 to TRBJ2-7; D not resolved. Trimming removed 1 base from V and 4 bases from J, with 11 bases in between. This CDR3 region has 13 residues. Germline CDR1 and CDR2: DFQATT and SNEGSKA (reference sequence). CDR3 sequence reads: CSARVAEEYEQYF. In DNA form, the CDR3 reads TGCAGTGCTAGAGTCGCAGAAGAGTACGAGCAGTACTTC.

J is TRBJ2-7 and V is TRBV29-1, with 7 positions matching TRBD2. The V gene end was trimmed by 8 bases and the J gene end by 1 base; junction bases not matched to a gene: 8. CDR3 length equals 13 residues. Germline lookup yields CDR1 SQVTM and CDR2 ANQGSEA. The CDR3 protein is CSLVRGGSYEQYF. CDR3 DNA sequence: TGCAGCTTAGTAAGGGGAGGGTCCTACGAGCAGTACTTC.

This clonotype came up many times. In nucleotides, the CDR3 is TGTGCCAGCAGTGATGCGGGTAGGGGGTGGGGAGAGCCCCAGCATTTT. It codes for CASSDAGRGWGEPQHF. The gene calls are TRBV6-1 and TRBJ1-5; possible D gene TRBD1, 6 bases. CDR3 length: 16 residues. The V and J ends lost 3 bases and 8 bases respectively, with 20 bases between them. CDR1 and CDR2 (germline): MNHNS, SASEGT.

The table lists this clonotype with many counts. The V call is TRBV24-1, the J call TRBJ1-2, with 8 nucleotides matching TRBD1. V shed 4 bases and J 6 bases; nucleotides not matched to a gene: 3. Germline V gives CDR1 KGHDR, CDR2 SFDVKD. CDR3 length: 13 residues. CDR3 coding DNA: TGTGCCACCAGTGACAGGGGGCGTGATGGCTACACCTTC. Translating gives CATSDRGRDGYTF.

This chain joins TRBV25-1 and TRBJ1-3; TRBD1 is a possible D gene (6 bases). V was clipped by 11 bases and J by 0 bases, with 11 bases between them. The CDR3 is 13 amino acids. Per germline, CDR1 MGHDK and CDR2 SYGVNS. The CDR3 sequence is CARGGISGNTIYF. The CDR3 DNA reads as TGTGCCCGGGGGGGCATCTCTGGAAACACCATATATTTT.

The V call is TRBV11-3, the J call TRBJ2-5, with TRBD1 as a possible D gene (6 bases). This CDR3 is built from 15 residues. The germline V and J ends were trimmed by 1 base and 5 bases, with 14 bases remaining between them. Germline V gene data show CDR1 as SGHNT and CDR2 as YENEEA. The CDR3 DNA reads TGTGCCAGCAGCTTAGGGTCTCAGGGGCGGGAGACCCAGTACTTC. This translates into CASSLGSQGRETQYF.

There are a few counts of this clonotype. The chain uses TRBV7-8 and TRBJ2-5; D is undetermined. The closer fit of TRBJ2-1 to the DNA end suggests the J call may be wrong. This CDR3 spans 12 amino acids. Germline values: CDR1 SGHVS, CDR2 FQNEAQ. Written as DNA, the CDR3 is TGTGCCAGCAGCGGAAGTCGGAATGAGCAGTTCTTC. Its protein is CASSGSRNEQFF.

To note about this clonotype: A much larger clone differs by one base, so this may be a read error. The chain uses TRBV19 and TRBJ1-3, with a possible D match to TRBD1 (6 bases). The CDR3 runs 17 residues. Germline CDR1 reads LNHDA; CDR2 reads SQIVND (reference sequence). CDR3 protein: CASTSLNTGTSGNTMYF. The DNA of the CDR3 is TGTGCCAGTACTTCTCTAAATACTGGGACATCTGGAAACACCATGTATTTT.

This chain links TRBV9 with TRBJ2-5; D unresolved. This CDR3 is built from 13 residues. V lost 4 bases to trimming and J lost 5 bases, with 12 bases between them. Germline CDR1 and CDR2: SGDLS and YYNGEE. CDR3 sequence reads: CASSSLLGETQYF. The DNA of the CDR3 is TGTGCCAGCAGCTCCCTCCTGGGGGAGACCCAGTACTTC.

This clonotype was picked up a small number of times. The chain is built from TRBV29-1 and TRBJ1-5; D is possibly TRBD1 (5 bases). The germline CDR1 and CDR2 sequences are SQVTM and ANQGSEA. The CDR3 covers 12 residues. V gave up 8 bases and J gave up 6 bases, with 14 bases separating them. CDR3 sequence: CSTKGVGQPQHF. In DNA form, the CDR3 reads TGCAGCACCAAAGGGGTGGGTCAGCCCCAGCATTTT.

The CDR3 spells CASSLGTGAGNTIYF. Here the CDR3 DNA reads TGTGCCAGCAGTTTAGGGACAGGGGCTGGAAACACCATATATTTT. This chain links TRBV12-3 or TRBV12-4 with TRBJ1-3; the match to TRBD1 covers 9 bases. The CDR3 consists of 15 residues. The V and J ends lost 1 base and 2 bases, in that order; junction bases with no gene match: 0.

This clonotype was picked up many times. This chain links TRBV6-6 with TRBJ1-4, with 7 bases lining up with TRBD1. The CDR3 runs to 15 residues. V gave up 2 bases and J gave up 8 bases; unmatched junction bases: 8. Germline V gene sequence: CDR1 MNHNY, CDR2 SVGAGI (reference sequence). The CDR3 sequence: CASSYAGQGVEKLFF. The CDR3, as DNA: TGTGCCAGCAGTTACGCGGGTCAGGGGGTCGAAAAACTGTTTTTT.

Details on this clonotype: This sequence may be a read error, since a much larger clone differs from it by one base. The V call is TRBV18, the J call TRBJ2-7; no firm D call. Trimming removed 3 bases at V and 3 bases at J, with 9 bases between. The CDR3 loop spans 13 amino acids. Per germline, CDR1 KGHSH and CDR2 LQKENI. CDR3 sequence reads: CASSPEQNYEQYV. CDR3 coding DNA: TGTGCCAGCTCACCGGAACAGAACTACGAGCAGTACGTC.